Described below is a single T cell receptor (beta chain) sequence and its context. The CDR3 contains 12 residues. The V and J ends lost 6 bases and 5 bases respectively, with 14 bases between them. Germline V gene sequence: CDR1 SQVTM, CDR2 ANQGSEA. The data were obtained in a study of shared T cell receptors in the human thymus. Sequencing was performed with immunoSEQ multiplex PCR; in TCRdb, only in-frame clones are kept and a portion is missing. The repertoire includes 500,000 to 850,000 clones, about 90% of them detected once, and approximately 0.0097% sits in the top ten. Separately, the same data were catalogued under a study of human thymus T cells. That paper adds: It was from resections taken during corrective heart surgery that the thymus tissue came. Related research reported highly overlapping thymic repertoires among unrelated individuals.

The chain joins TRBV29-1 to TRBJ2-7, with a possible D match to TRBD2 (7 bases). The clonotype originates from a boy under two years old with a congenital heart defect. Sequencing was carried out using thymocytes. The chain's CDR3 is CSVPGGPDEQYF. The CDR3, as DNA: TGCAGCGTCCCGGGGGGCCCCGACGAGCAGTACTTC.